This T cell receptor (beta chain) is from a study of cytomegalovirus exposure and HLA in healthy donors. Findings and caveats of the study: Later analysis reportedly placed an Asian-associated ancestry cluster below the roughly 690-donor mean in N-insertions. Based on reports, TCR beta sequences accurately predicted HLA-A and HLA-B alleles for most subjects. Most TCR sequences were uncommon, yet certain public TCRs appeared in many donors. Among CMV-associated TCR beta chains, most appeared HLA-restricted in a later analysis.

Only a few counts were recorded for this clone. Its antigen remains unidentified. Primers included in the PCR were 60 Vbeta and 13 Jbeta primers. The assay was immunoSEQ multiplex PCR, and TCRdb's table has in-frame clones only and misses some. Of 150,000 to 200,000 clones in the sample, roughly 65% were seen once. The receptor was derived from a woman aged 18-29 years in good health and CMV-seropositive. The sample taken for sequencing was PBMCs.

CDR3 loop: CASSLRSNNSPLHF. Written as DNA, the CDR3 is TGTGCCAGCAGCTTACGGAGTAATAATTCACCCCTCCACTTT. V is TRBV13 and J is TRBJ1-6; D gene uncertain. Germline CDR1 and CDR2: PRHDT and FYEKMQ (reference sequence). The V end lost 2 bases, the J end lost 5 bases, and 7 bases lay between the germline ends. CDR3 length: 14 amino acids. The complete variable domain, with remaining parts taken from reference TRBV13 and TRBJ1-6, reads AAGVIQSPRHLIKEKRETATLKCYPIPRHDTVYWYQQGPGQDPQFLISFYEKMQSDKGSIPDRFSAQQFSDYHSELNMSSLELGDSALYFCASSLRSNNSPLHFGNGTRLTVT.